The 24 T cell receptor beta chains in this list originate from one sample, sequenced in a study of blood T cell repertoires in COVID-19. The protocol was immunoSEQ multiplex PCR, while the TCRdb copy is restricted to in-frame clones and leaves out a portion. Counted here are 84,000 or so clones, about 85% occurring once; the ten biggest clones make up over 9.5%. Sequencing used peripheral blood. All receptors come from a woman aged 70-85 years with active or convalescent COVID-19.

The J gene is TRBJ1-1, the V gene TRBV11-2, with TRBD1 matching over 9 bases. V lost 5 bases and J lost 1; bases outside the gene matches: 5. CDR3 size: 15 residues. From germline, CDR1 is SGHAT and CDR2 FQNNGV. The CDR3 region is CASSGYRGPNTEAFF. The CDR3 bases are TGTGCCAGCAGCGGGTACAGGGGGCCGAACACTGAAGCTTTCTTT.

A single count supports this clone. V and J are TRBV5-8 and TRBJ1-6; D is possibly TRBD1 (5 bases). Germline CDR1 SGHTS, CDR2 YDEGEE. The CDR3 length is 15 residues. Trimming removed 4 bases at V and 9 bases at J, with 17 bases between. The CDR3 DNA reads as TGTGCCAGCAGCCCCAACGCAGGGATGGTTTCACCCCTCCACTTT. Amino acid sequence: CASSPNAGMVSPLHF.

The J gene is TRBJ2-3, the V gene TRBV27, with D possibly matching TRBD2 (5 bases). Germline lookup yields CDR1 MNHEY and CDR2 SMNVEV (reference sequence). With 0 bases removed from V and 8 bases from J, the gap between germline ends came to 18 bases. CDR3 size: 16 residues. Here the CDR3 reads CASSLSSGHALGTQYF. CDR3 nucleotides: TGTGCCAGCAGTTTATCAAGCGGCCATGCGTTGGGTACGCAGTATTTT.

The chain employs TRBV4-1 and TRBJ2-2; possibly TRBD2 for D (7 bases). Between the trimmed V and J ends, which lost 3 bases and 5 bases, there was a span of 19 bases. CDR1 is MGHRA, CDR2 YSYEKL, per germline. CDR3 length: 17 amino acids. Here the CDR3 reads CASSHYQGGAGTGELFF. The CDR3 DNA reads TGCGCCAGCAGCCATTACCAAGGGGGGGCCGGAACCGGGGAGCTGTTTTTT.

The chain joins TRBV24-1 to TRBJ2-3, with D possibly matching TRBD2 (5 bases). V lost 5 bases and J lost 11, with 16 bases in between. CDR3 length: 13 residues. Germline V gene sequence: CDR1 KGHDR, CDR2 SFDVKD. CDR3 bases: TGTGCCACCAGTGTCCCCGGGGTGGAGTGGCAGTATTTT. Amino acid sequence: CATSVPGVEWQYF.

The J gene is TRBJ2-1, the V gene TRBV2, with 12 bases matching TRBD2. The CDR3 length is 15 residues. V lost 8 bases and J lost 7; bases outside the gene matches: 9. Germline-derived CDR1 and CDR2 are SNHLY and FYNNEI. The DNA for the CDR3 is TGTGCCAGCCAATCTAGCGGGGGGGCATATAATGAGCAGTTCTTC. Translated: CASQSSGGAYNEQFF.

This chain connects TRBV6-2 or TRBV6-3 to TRBJ2-7; possibly TRBD1 for D (6 bases). The CDR3 consists of 11 residues. From germline, CDR1 is MNHEY and CDR2 SVGEGT. V lost 2 bases, J lost 13 bases, and 12 bases lay in between. CDR3 amino acids: CASSYPDSPYF. In nucleotides, the CDR3 is TGTGCCAGCAGTTACCCGGACAGCCCTTACTTC.

The chain employs TRBV2 and TRBJ1-2; 11 bases align to TRBD1. CDR3 size: 16 residues. V lost 6 bases to trimming and J lost 4 bases; unmatched junction nucleotides: 10. The germline CDR1 and CDR2 sequences are SNHLY and FYNNEI. The CDR3 spells CASSGPGQGGRYGYTF. CDR3 nucleotides: TGTGCCAGCAGCGGACCGGGACAGGGGGGCCGCTATGGCTACACCTTC.

This chain joins TRBV5-5 and TRBJ2-7; D possibly corresponds to TRBD2 (6 bases). V was clipped by 4 bases and J by 1 base, with 15 bases between them. The CDR3 covers 15 residues. Germline loops: CDR1 SGHKS, CDR2 YYEKEE (reference sequence). The CDR3 DNA is TGTGCCAGCAGCACCAGGGCGGGGCCATCCTACGAGCAGTACTTC. It translates to CASSTRAGPSYEQYF.

The CDR3 loop is CASSFRAGGTLHNEQFF. CDR3 nucleotides: TGTGCCAGCAGCTTTCGAGCGGGGGGGACCTTGCACAATGAGCAGTTCTTC. The V gene is TRBV7-2, the J gene TRBJ2-1, with TRBD2 matching 10 bases. Germline CDR1 is SGHTA and CDR2 is FQGNSA. The CDR3 totals 17 residues. V shed 3 bases and J 5 bases; nucleotides not matched to a gene: 10.

The chain combines TRBV4-1 with TRBJ2-2, with D uncertain. From germline, CDR1 is MGHRA and CDR2 YSYEKL. The CDR3 sequence is 15 residues long. The V and J ends lost 4 bases and 6 bases respectively, with 15 bases between them. Here the CDR3 reads CASSRSLAWPGELFF. In DNA, the CDR3 is TGCGCCAGCAGCCGTAGCCTTGCCTGGCCCGGGGAGCTGTTTTTT.

The rearrangement uses TRBV5-4 and TRBJ2-7; 7 bases fit TRBD1. J lost 3 bases, V lost 2 bases, and 5 bases had no gene match. The germline gives CDR1 SGHNT, CDR2 YYREEE (reference sequence). CDR3 size: 14 residues. CDR3 sequence reads: CASSFPGQNYEQYF. The CDR3 coding sequence is TGTGCCAGCAGCTTTCCGGGACAGAACTACGAGCAGTACTTC.

J is TRBJ2-2 and V is TRBV10-2, with 7 bases that match TRBD2. Trimming took 3 bases from V and 0 from J; bases not matched to a gene: 4. CDR1 and CDR2 (germline): WSHSY, SAAADI. There are 16 residues in the CDR3. The CDR3 protein is CASSDGRGANTGELFF. The CDR3 bases are TGCGCCAGCAGTGATGGGAGGGGAGCGAACACCGGGGAGCTGTTTTTT.

V gene TRBV28 combines with J gene TRBJ1-1; 7 bases map to TRBD1. Losses at the gene ends were 7 bases for V and 1 base for J; bases not matched to a gene: 6. This CDR3 comprises 14 residues. Germline V lookup: CDR1 MDHEN, CDR2 SYDVKM. This CDR3 is CASTQGGTNTEAFF. As DNA, the CDR3 is TGTGCCAGCACCCAGGGGGGAACGAACACTGAAGCTTTCTTT.

The chain recombines TRBV7-2 with TRBJ2-3; the D gene is possibly TRBD1 (6 bases). CDR1 is SGHTA, CDR2 FQGNSA, per germline. The CDR3 contains 16 residues. Trimming removed 5 bases at V and 0 bases at J, with 15 bases between. Here the CDR3 DNA reads TGTGCCAGCAGCACCGGGACAAGGTTTAGCACAGATACGCAGTATTTT. Translating it yields CASSTGTRFSTDTQYF.

This rearrangement joins TRBV4-3 to TRBJ1-1; 9 nucleotides align to TRBD1. Losses at the gene ends were 0 bases for V and 4 bases for J; bases not matched to a gene: 3. The CDR3 loop spans 15 amino acids. Looked up from germline, CDR1 is LGHNA and CDR2 is YSLEER. CDR3 residues: CASSQDSDRGTEAFF. CDR3 DNA: TGCGCCAGCAGCCAAGATTCGGACAGGGGCACTGAAGCTTTCTTT.

The chain has TRBV28 and TRBJ1-3; TRBD1 aligns across 9 bases. This CDR3 spans 14 amino acids. The J segment lost 3 bases and the V segment lost 6 bases, leaving 3 bases of the junction unmatched. Germline CDR1 and CDR2: MDHEN and SYDVKM. The CDR3 is CASRNRGLGNTIYF. CDR3 DNA sequence: TGTGCCAGCAGAAACAGGGGGCTTGGAAACACCATATATTTT.

The chain links TRBV6-6 to TRBJ2-1; 7 bases line up with TRBD2. Per the germline V gene, CDR1 is MNHNY and CDR2 is SVGAGI (reference sequence). The V and J ends lost 5 bases and 5 bases, in that order; junction bases with no gene match: 6. The CDR3 is 14 amino acids. CDR3 coding DNA: TGTGCCAGCAGTCGGACGAGCGGGGACAATGAGCAGTTCTTC. It yields the protein CASSRTSGDNEQFF.

This chain joins TRBV2 and TRBJ1-2; TRBD1 matches 7 bases. In germline, CDR1 is SNHLY, CDR2 FYNNEI. This CDR3 has 13 residues. The trim removed 4 bases at V and 3 bases at J, leaving 2 bases unmatched. CDR3 protein: CASSAQGDYGYTF. The CDR3 coding sequence is TGTGCCAGCAGTGCGCAGGGGGACTATGGCTACACCTTC. The complete variable domain, with remaining parts taken from reference TRBV2 and TRBJ1-2, reads EPEVTQTPSHQVTQMGQEVILRCVPISNHLYFYWYRQILGQKVEFLVSFYNNEISEKSEIFDDQFSVERPDGSNFTLKIRSTKLEDSAMYFCASSAQGDYGYTFGSGTRLTVV.

CDR3 sequence (DNA): TGTGCCAGTAGTATCCCGTCGCGGGACCTCGAAAAACTGTTTTTT. It is translated as CASSIPSRDLEKLFF. This chain uses TRBV19 with TRBJ1-4, with TRBD1 as a possible D gene (5 bases). The CDR3 totals 15 residues. CDR1 and CDR2 (germline): LNHDA, SQIVND (reference sequence). V was pared by 3 bases and J by 8 bases, with 16 bases between.

CDR3 nucleotides: TGCGCCAGCAGTGTGCTCCGGGAAGGGCCCACTGAAGCTTTCTTT. Its protein product is CASSVLREGPTEAFF. The chain has TRBV10-1 and TRBJ1-1; D remains ambiguous. This CDR3 is 15 amino acids long. Germline V lookup: CDR1 WNHNN, CDR2 SYGVQD (reference sequence). The germline V and J ends were trimmed by 4 bases and 4 bases, with 16 bases remaining between them.

The chain is built from TRBV18 and TRBJ1-2; no clear D gene. The V gene's germline CDR1 is KGHSH and CDR2 LQKENI. Between the trimmed V and J ends, which lost 2 bases and 7 bases, there was a span of 14 bases. The CDR3 contains 14 residues. The CDR3 reads CASSPGSIGVGYTF. DNA for the CDR3: TGTGCCAGCTCACCAGGGAGCATTGGGGTTGGCTACACCTTC.

V and J are TRBV7-9 and TRBJ1-1; 7 nucleotides match TRBD1. Trimming cost V 5 bases and J 4 bases; bases outside gene matches: 10. CDR1 and CDR2 (germline): SEHNR, FQNEAQ (reference sequence). CDR3 size: 15 residues. The CDR3 spells CASSLNFDRVTEAFF. The CDR3 coding sequence is TGTGCCAGCAGCCTCAATTTCGACAGGGTCACTGAAGCTTTCTTT.

This clone counts as medium-sized. The chain is built from TRBV2 and TRBJ2-2; tentative D call: TRBD1 (5 bases). With 7 bases removed from V and 0 bases from J, the gap between germline ends came to 12 bases. The CDR3 has 15 residues. In germline, CDR1 is SNHLY, CDR2 FYNNEI. The CDR3 protein is CASTPQDTNTGELFF. CDR3 nucleotides: TGTGCCAGCACCCCTCAGGACACGAACACCGGGGAGCTGTTTTTT.